This section outlines one T cell receptor (beta chain) sequence together with its context. Its antigen is not identified. This CDR3 is 12 amino acids long. Trimming shortened V by 7 bases and J by 5 bases, and 12 bases separated the two germline ends. Germline-derived CDR1 and CDR2 are MNHEY and SMNVEV (reference sequence). This entry is derived from a study of cytomegalovirus exposure and HLA in healthy donors. Healthy bone marrow donors made up the donors. The PCR employed 60 Vbeta primers together with 13 Jbeta primers. The protocol was immunoSEQ multiplex PCR, while the TCRdb copy is restricted to in-frame clones and leaves out a portion. The sample shows about 37,000 clones, about 74% of them seen only once. Study-level points and caveats: It was reported that TCR beta sequences correctly inferred the HLA-A and HLA-B alleles for most subjects. An apparent linkage of common viral pathogens to several of the most significant clusters emerged in a later analysis.

Sample: PBMCs. The receptor's source is a man between 25 and 39 years old in good health and CMV-seronegative. The chain has TRBV27 and TRBJ2-7; a possible D gene is TRBD2 (6 bases). CDR3 coding DNA: TGTGCCAGCAAGGGACTGTCCCACGAGCAGTACTTC. The encoded protein is CASKGLSHEQYF.